The rows below give T cell receptor beta chains drawn from one sample of a study of blood T cells in healthy people across ages. One entry per CDR3 protein, called by TCRdb with MiXCR from the 5' RACE reads. The table includes around 900,000 distinct CDR3 sequences, 45% to 60% detected once. The specimen was blood. These receptors originate from a woman between 55 and 75 years old in good health. Each CDR3 is given with its conserved first and last residue. D genes are given only for firm matches. Size values are once, few and many counts, or a class for expanded clones, and some rows have none.

J gene,CDR3 length,clone size,D gene,V gene,CDR3 DNA,CDR3 protein
TRBJ2-3,18,.,TRBD2,TRBV28,TGTGCCAGCAGTTTAGGAGGTCTAGCGGGAGGGAAGAGGGATACGCAGTATTTT,CASSLGGLAGGKRDTQYF
TRBJ1-1,14,.,.,TRBV20-1,TGCAGTGCTAGAGACCAGGGGTTGAACACTGAAGCTTTCTTT,CSARDQGLNTEAFF
TRBJ2-7,13,.,.,TRBV11-2,TGTGCCAGCAGCTTAGAGCCCAAATCAGAGCAGTACTTC,CASSLEPKSEQYF
TRBJ1-2,13,few,.,TRBV6-5,TGTGCCAGCAGGCAAACAGGGAACTATGGCTACACCTTC,CASRQTGNYGYTF
TRBJ2-3,17,.,TRBD1,TRBV2,TGTGCCAGCAGTGAAGCGTCTACAGGGGGCTACACAGATACGCAGTATTTT,CASSEASTGGYTDTQYF
TRBJ2-5,12,many,.,TRBV29-1,TGCAGCGTTGGGGCAGGGAAAGAGACCCAGTACTTC,CSVGAGKETQYF
TRBJ2-7,14,.,.,TRBV7-2,TGTGCCAGCAGCTTAAGGCTAGCTTCCGACGAGCAGTACTTC,CASSLRLASDEQYF
TRBJ1-2,13,.,TRBD1,TRBV6-5,TGTGCCAGCCTTGACAGGGCCCTGTCTGGCTACACCTTC,CASLDRALSGYTF
TRBJ2-3,14,.,.,TRBV27,TGTGCCAGCAGTTCCCTAGTGGGAAAAGATACGCAGTATTTT,CASSSLVGKDTQYF
TRBJ2-4,15,.,TRBD2,TRBV5-1,TGCGCCAGCAGCTTGGTTGGACTAGCGGGAGCTAGCCAGTACTTC,CASSLVGLAGASQYF
TRBJ2-5,18,.,.,TRBV11-1,TGTGCCAGCAGCTTAACCAGGGCTCGGCCGACTAGTAGGGAGACCCAGTACTTC,CASSLTRARPTSRETQYF
TRBJ1-1,13,few,.,TRBV10-3,TGTGCCATCAGTGAGGGTGGGAACACTGAAGCTTTCTTT,CAISEGGNTEAFF
TRBJ2-7,13,few,.,TRBV7-2,TGTGCCAGCAGCGCTACGCCCGCCTACGAGCAGTACTTC,CASSATPAYEQYF
TRBJ2-3,16,.,.,TRBV4-3,TGCGCCAGCAGCCAAGAAGGACAACCTAGCACAGACACGCAGTATTTT,CASSQEGQPSTDTQYF
TRBJ2-7,16,few,.,TRBV15,TGTGCCACCAGCAGAGCGCCCAGGTCCTCATCCTACGAGCAGTACTTC,CATSRAPRSSSYEQYF
TRBJ1-6,14,.,.,TRBV15,TGTGCCACCAGCAGAGATCCAGCGAATTCACCCCTCCACTTT,CATSRDPANSPLHF
TRBJ1-2,15,.,TRBD1,TRBV6-2/TRBV6-3,TGTGCCAGCAGCCCAACAGGGGGCGGTTTTCGTGGCTACACCTTC,CASSPTGGGFRGYTF
TRBJ2-1,13,many,TRBD2,TRBV20-1,TGCAGTGCTACGGGACTAGCTCAGAGTGAGCAGTTCTTC,CSATGLAQSEQFF
TRBJ2-7,14,few,.,TRBV5-1,TGCGCCAGCAGCTTGGCGGGGGGCCTCTACGAGCAGTACTTC,CASSLAGGLYEQYF
TRBJ2-3,14,.,TRBD2,TRBV7-2,TGTGCCAGCAGCTTAACTATAGCGGGAGAGGCGCAGTATTTT,CASSLTIAGEAQYF
TRBJ2-5,13,few,.,TRBV7-2,TGTGCCAGCAGCCTTTATTGGCAAGAGACCCAGTACTTC,CASSLYWQETQYF
TRBJ2-7,17,.,TRBD2,TRBV5-1,TGCGCCAGCAGCGGAGCAGGCCTTCTAGCGGGAGGCGGCGAGCAGTACTTC,CASSGAGLLAGGGEQYF
TRBJ2-4,14,few,TRBD2,TRBV20-1,TGCAGTGCGACGGGAGGACTAGCCAAAAACATTCAGTACTTC,CSATGGLAKNIQYF
TRBJ2-4,14,few,.,TRBV5-6,TGTGCCAGCAGCCATGGGACGGTAAAAAACATTCAGTACTTC,CASSHGTVKNIQYF
TRBJ1-2,14,few,.,TRBV2,TGTGCCAGCAGTGGACAGTCGGGGAACTATGGCTACACCTTC,CASSGQSGNYGYTF
TRBJ2-7,13,.,.,TRBV7-9,TGTGCCAGCAGCCTTTCGGCCACCTACGAGCAGTACTTC,CASSLSATYEQYF
TRBJ2-5,16,.,TRBD1,TRBV12-3/TRBV12-4,TGTGCCAGCAGTTTAAAACCCTCGAACAGGGGCGAGACCCAGTACTTC,CASSLKPSNRGETQYF
TRBJ2-7,15,.,.,TRBV28,TGTGCCAGCAGTTCACTTCAGGGGATTTCCTACGAGCAGTACTTC,CASSSLQGISYEQYF
TRBJ2-6,16,.,.,TRBV7-2,TGTGCCAGCAGCTTAACTCAGACCCCTTGGGCCAACGTCCTGACTTTC,CASSLTQTPWANVLTF
TRBJ2-7,14,.,.,TRBV12-3/TRBV12-4,TGTGCCAGCAGTTTTGGCGGGCTAACCTACGAGCAGTACTTC,CASSFGGLTYEQYF
TRBJ2-3,15,.,.,TRBV7-2,TGTGCCAGCAGCTTAGAAGGAGGAAAGGGAGATACGCAGTATTTT,CASSLEGGKGDTQYF
TRBJ1-2,16,.,TRBD1,TRBV7-9,TGTGCCAGCAGTCGTCCCGGGACAGGGGAGAGCTATGGCTACACCTTC,CASSRPGTGESYGYTF
TRBJ2-7,12,.,.,TRBV29-1,TGCAGCGTTGAAGGACTTTCCTACGAGCAGTACTTC,CSVEGLSYEQYF
TRBJ2-5,13,.,.,TRBV25-1,TGTGCCAGTAGTGAATGGGGTCGGGAGACCCAGTACTTC,CASSEWGRETQYF
TRBJ2-5,15,.,.,TRBV12-3/TRBV12-4,TGTGCCAGCAGTCCCCTAGGAGCTCTTCGGGAGACTCAGTACTTC,CASSPLGALRETQYF
TRBJ1-6,16,.,.,TRBV18,TGTGCCAGCTCACGTCTAGGGACGATGGAGAATTCACCCCTCCACTTT,CASSRLGTMENSPLHF
TRBJ2-4,15,few,.,TRBV28,TGTGCCAGCAGTTTCTGGAATTTAGCCAAAAACATTCAGTACTTC,CASSFWNLAKNIQYF
TRBJ2-1,11,.,.,TRBV7-2,TGTGCCAGGGCTAGCGACAATGAGCAGTTCTTC,CARASDNEQFF
TRBJ1-2,12,.,.,TRBV20-1,TGCAGTGCGACCGGGGCAGACTATGGCTACACCTTC,CSATGADYGYTF
TRBJ2-7,12,.,.,TRBV29-1,TGCAGCGTTGAAGGCATCGGGGGTTTGCAGTACTTC,CSVEGIGGLQYF
TRBJ2-1,15,.,TRBD1,TRBV12-3/TRBV12-4,TGTGCCAGCAGCCGTAGACAGGGGGCGAGGAATGAGCAGTTCTTC,CASSRRQGARNEQFF
TRBJ2-7,14,few,.,TRBV6-1,TGTGCCAGCAGTGAGCGGGACCTAGACCACGAGCAGTACTTC,CASSERDLDHEQYF